The rows below give T cell receptor beta chains drawn from one sample of a study of blood T cell repertoires in COVID-19. TCRdb's table, derived via immunoSEQ multiplex PCR, lists solely in-frame clones and lacks some. This repertoire shows about 240,000 clones, more than 75% found once; its top ten account for 7.1%. The sequenced material came from peripheral blood. These receptors all stem from a woman aged 65 to 85 with active or convalescent COVID-19. The CDR3 runs from the conserved cysteine through the conserved F or W. D genes are given only for firm matches. The size of a clone is reported for some rows only, either as once, few or many, or as a class for expanded clones.

clone_size | cdr3_length | d_call | j_call | v_call | cdr3_nt | cdr3_aa
. | 18 | TRBD2 | TRBJ2-1 | TRBV7-8 | TGTGCCAGCAGTTCTTATGGACTAGCTGTTAGCTCCTACAATGAGCAGTTCTTC | CASSSYGLAVSSYNEQFF
. | 15 | TRBD1 | TRBJ2-5 | TRBV12-5 | TGTGCTAGTGGTTTCAGGACAGGGGCCAAAGAGACCCAGTACTTC | CASGFRTGAKETQYF
. | 15 | . | TRBJ2-3 | TRBV5-6 | TGTGCCAGCAGCGGCGGGGCATCTAGCACAGATACGCAGTATTTT | CASSGGASSTDTQYF
. | 15 | . | TRBJ1-3 | TRBV4-3 | TGCGCCAGCAGCCAAGATCGCAGGTTCGAAAACACCATATATTTT | CASSQDRRFENTIYF
few | 13 | . | TRBJ2-1 | TRBV29-1 | TGCAGCGTTGGGCAGAGACTAGGTAATGAGCAGTTCTTC | CSVGQRLGNEQFF
. | 15 | TRBD1 | TRBJ1-2 | TRBV4-3 | TGCGCCAGCAGCCAGTACGCAGGGGGCGAGTATGGCTACACCTTC | CASSQYAGGEYGYTF
. | 15 | . | TRBJ2-7 | TRBV2 | TGTGCCAGCAGTGTAAGGCAGACTACTCTCAACGAGCAGTACTTC | CASSVRQTTLNEQYF
. | 15 | TRBD1 | TRBJ2-2 | TRBV5-1 | TGCGCCAGCAGCTCGGCGACAGGGTTCACCGGGGAGCTGTTTTTT | CASSSATGFTGELFF
. | 15 | . | TRBJ1-2 | TRBV5-1 | TGCGCCAGCAGCTCGGCCCGACCTACCGGGGGGGGCTACACCTTC | CASSSARPTGGGYTF
. | 15 | TRBD1 | TRBJ2-5 | TRBV25-1 | TGTGCCAGCACCCATTCCACAGGGGGAATAGAGACCCAGTACTTC | CASTHSTGGIETQYF
. | 14 | TRBD1 | TRBJ2-5 | TRBV6-2/TRBV6-3 | TGTGCCAGCAGTTACCTAACAGGGGCCCAGACCCAGTACTTC | CASSYLTGAQTQYF
. | 17 | TRBD1 | TRBJ2-2 | TRBV19 | TGTGCCAGTAGTGACACCCCGGGACAGGTCGGTCTTGGGGAGCTGTTTTTT | CASSDTPGQVGLGELFF
many | 13 | TRBD1 | TRBJ1-2 | TRBV12-3/TRBV12-4 | TGTGCCAGCAGTTCAGGGGGCAACTATGGCTACACCTTC | CASSSGGNYGYTF
. | 13 | . | TRBJ2-1 | TRBV7-9 | TGTGCCAGCAGCGCAACTACGGACAATGAGCAGTTCTTC | CASSATTDNEQFF
. | 15 | TRBD1 | TRBJ1-2 | TRBV5-6 | TGTGCCAGCAGCCTAACCGGACAGGGGGCGCGTGGCTACACCTTC | CASSLTGQGARGYTF
. | 15 | TRBD2 | TRBJ2-3 | TRBV18 | TGTGCCAGCTCGCAACTAGCGGGGGACACAGATACGCAGTATTTT | CASSQLAGDTDTQYF
. | 16 | TRBD1 | TRBJ1-4 | TRBV19 | TGTGCCAGTAGTATATTCGGGGACAGCCGTAATGAAAAACTGTTTTTT | CASSIFGDSRNEKLFF
. | 14 | . | TRBJ1-2 | TRBV29-1 | TGCAGCGTTGAGGCGGGGGCTCGCGGATATGGCTACACCTTC | CSVEAGARGYGYTF
. | 13 | . | TRBJ1-2 | TRBV12-3/TRBV12-4 | TGTGCCAGCAGTTACAGACAGGCCCATGGCTACACCTTC | CASSYRQAHGYTF
. | 15 | . | TRBJ2-3 | TRBV5-1 | TGCGCCAGCAGCTCGAGCGGGACAGGAATTTATACGCAGTATTTT | CASSSSGTGIYTQYF
. | 16 | TRBD1 | TRBJ1-2 | TRBV5-1 | TGCGCCAGCAGCCCTGGGGACAGACCACCCCTAGGCGGCTACACCTTC | CASSPGDRPPLGGYTF
. | 15 | TRBD1 | TRBJ2-7 | TRBV7-2 | TGTGCCAGCAGCCAACAAGGACAGGGAGTGGTAGAGCAGTACTTC | CASSQQGQGVVEQYF
few | 15 | . | TRBJ1-2 | TRBV6-5 | TGTGCCAGCATAAAACGACCGGGACTCCCGAAAGGCTACACCTTC | CASIKRPGLPKGYTF
. | 15 | TRBD1 | TRBJ2-3 | TRBV25-1 | TGTGCCAGCAGTGATAGGACAGGACACACAGATACGCAGTATTTT | CASSDRTGHTDTQYF
once | 15 | TRBD2 | TRBJ2-1 | TRBV27 | TGTGCCAGCAGTTGGAGCGGGGGGATTTACAATGAGCAGTTCTTC | CASSWSGGIYNEQFF
. | 13 | . | TRBJ1-4 | TRBV5-4 | TGTGCCAGCAGCCGGGGTACTAATGAAAAACTGTTTTTT | CASSRGTNEKLFF
. | 15 | . | TRBJ1-1 | TRBV27 | TGTGCCAGCAGTTTTCTGGCACAGGAGAACACTGAAGCTTTCTTT | CASSFLAQENTEAFF
. | 13 | TRBD1 | TRBJ1-2 | TRBV13 | TGTGCCAGCAGCATGGGACAGAGTTATGGCTACACCTTC | CASSMGQSYGYTF
once | 19 | TRBD1 | TRBJ1-1 | TRBV3-1/TRBV3-2 | TGTGCCAGCAGCACCCCGGGACAGGGGGCGGACATTCTGAACACTGAAGCTTTCTTT | CASSTPGQGADILNTEAFF